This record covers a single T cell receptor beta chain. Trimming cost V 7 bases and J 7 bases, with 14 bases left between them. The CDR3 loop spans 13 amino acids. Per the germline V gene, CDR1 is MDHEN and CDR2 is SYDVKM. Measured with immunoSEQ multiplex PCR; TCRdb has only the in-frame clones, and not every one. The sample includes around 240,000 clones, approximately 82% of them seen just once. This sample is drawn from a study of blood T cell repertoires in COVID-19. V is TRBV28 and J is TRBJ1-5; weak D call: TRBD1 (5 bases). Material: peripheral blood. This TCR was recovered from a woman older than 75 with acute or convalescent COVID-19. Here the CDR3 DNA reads TGTGCCAGCACCTCTTGGGGGGACCAGCCCCAGCATTTT. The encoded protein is CASTSWGDQPQHF.